Given below is one TCR beta chain in context. Only a few counts were recorded for this clone. Its antigen target is currently unknown. It has no much larger one-base neighbor in the sample; base qualities were not kept. The library was prepared using PCR. The run used an Illumina HiSeq 4000. High-throughput sequencing was used to profile the TCR beta-chain CDR3 region of every patient. The published analysis was carried out like this. The researchers built a classifier to tell apart papillary thyroid cancer patients with distant metastasis, based on CDR3 differences among clinicopathological groups. Repertoire diversity was assessed with the Shannon index, and tumor-blood repertoire similarity with the Morisita-Horn index. TCRdb ran its own pipeline on the public reads, namely fastp trimming at Q25 and MiXCR clone calling, and kept in-frame beta chains. What appears here as the V and J calls and clone size reflects TCRdb's work, not the paper's. This sample gives about 20,000 clones in total; about a quarter of them show up just once. In total, the top ten clones hold 6% to 7% of the sample.

The data are from a study of metastatic and nonmetastatic thyroid tumors (TCRdb year 2020). For the wider study: Repertoires were compared across peripheral blood and tumor or nodule tissue samples from malignant and benign thyroid patients. Here is what the overall study found, with its caveats: In both blood and tumor samples, TCR beta diversity was reported to be significantly higher in malignant tumors than in benign nodules.

At the junction V is shortened by 1 base and J by 6 bases, with 12 bases in between. From a lookup of the germline V gene, CDR1 and CDR2 are MNHNS and SASEGT. From cysteine to phenylalanine, the CDR3 is 14 amino acids long. Left in the record is the CDR3 DNA by itself, 42 bases read in frame from the first base. No treatment had been received by any patient before thyroid surgery. Using T-cell receptor beta sequencing, the study looked back at clinical samples from patients collected from the early 2010s to the late 2010s. Specimen: blood. The V gene is TRBV6-1 and the J gene is TRBJ1-1, and TRBD1 may be the D gene, going by 6 matching bases. The receptor was isolated from a female donor with papillary thyroid cancer or a benign thyroid nodule (not recorded which). Some clones in this sample may be carry-over from other donors' samples. CDR3 region: CASSEGTVMPEAFF. The sequenced DNA: TGTGCCAGCAGTGAAGGGACAGTCATGCCTGAAGCTTTCTTT.